Presented here are 28 T cell receptor beta chains from one specimen sequenced in a study of blood T cell repertoires in COVID-19. The table came from immunoSEQ multiplex PCR; TCRdb's copy has only in-frame clones and leaves some out. This table has about 330,000 clones, more than 85% appearing once. Sequencing was carried out using PBMCs or T cells enriched from blood (not recorded which). Receptors were obtained from a woman aged 25 to 39 who had recovered from COVID-19.

The chain uses TRBV28 and TRBJ1-3; D remains unclear. This CDR3 has 12 residues. Trimming removed 4 bases from V and 8 bases from J, with 9 bases in between. Germline V CDR1 and CDR2: MDHEN, SYDVKM. The CDR3 protein is CASSSTRYTIYF. The CDR3 DNA is TGTGCCAGCAGTTCGACGAGGTACACCATATATTTT.

This chain links TRBV15 with TRBJ2-4, with D perhaps TRBD2 (5 bases). The CDR3 contains 14 residues. V was pared by 9 bases and J by 0 bases, with 12 bases between. The germline CDR1 and CDR2 sequences are LNHNV and YYDKDF (reference sequence). The CDR3 DNA is TGTGCCACAAGCGGAGTATTAGCCAAAAACATTCAGTACTTC. Translation gives CATSGVLAKNIQYF. Filled out from reference TRBV15 and TRBJ2-4, the complete variable domain reads DAMVIQNPRYQVTQFGKPVTLSCSQTLNHNVMYWYQQKSSQAPKLLFHYYDKDFNNEADTPDNFQSRRPNTSFCFLDIRSPGLGDTAMYLCATSGVLAKNIQYFGAGTRLSVL.

The chain has TRBV11-3 and TRBJ2-5; D is uncertain. Trimming cost V 1 base and J 3 bases, with 12 bases left between them. The CDR3 runs to 15 residues. The germline V gene encodes CDR1 SGHNT and CDR2 YENEEA. The CDR3 is CASSLGPGRKETQYF. CDR3 bases: TGTGCCAGCAGCTTAGGTCCGGGTCGTAAAGAGACCCAGTACTTC.

The rearrangement links TRBV5-6 to TRBJ1-6; TRBD1 agrees at 8 bases. Germline V gene data show CDR1 as SGHDT and CDR2 as YYEEEE. Unmatched junction bases numbered 2, after V lost 1 base and J lost 2 bases. There are 16 residues in the CDR3. As DNA, the CDR3 is TGTGCCAGCAGCTTGCAGGGGGCACCCTATAATTCACCCCTCCACTTT. Translating gives CASSLQGAPYNSPLHF. Together with reference TRBV5-6 and TRBJ1-6, the CDR3 gives the full variable domain: DAGVTQSPTHLIKTRGQQVTLRCSPKSGHDTVSWYQQALGQGPQFIFQYYEEEERQRGNFPDRFSGHQFPNYSSELNVNALLLGDSALYLCASSLQGAPYNSPLHFGNGTRLTVT.

In this sample, this clone turned up a few times. The chain employs TRBV5-1 and TRBJ1-2; D not certain. The V end was cut by 4 bases, the J end by 6 bases, with 10 bases between. CDR1 and CDR2 from the germline V gene are SGHRS and YFSETQ. The CDR3 runs 12 residues. The chain's CDR3 is CASSVTRDGYTF. The CDR3 bases are TGCGCCAGCAGCGTAACCCGGGATGGCTACACCTTC.

The chain combines TRBV14 with TRBJ1-2, with 7 bases identical to TRBD1. The CDR3 is 14 residues long. The germline V gene encodes CDR1 SGHDN and CDR2 FVKESK. V was pared by 5 bases and J by 4 bases, with 7 bases of the junction left unmatched. CDR3: CASSELGTAYGYTF. The CDR3 DNA reads as TGTGCCAGCAGCGAACTCGGGACAGCCTATGGCTACACCTTC.

The chain links TRBV19 to TRBJ2-1, with TRBD1 identical over 7 bases. CDR1 LNHDA and CDR2 SQIVND come from the germline V gene (reference sequence). CDR3 length: 14 residues. V lost 7 bases to trimming and J lost 4 bases; unmatched junction nucleotides: 7. CDR3 DNA: TGTGCCAGTATACAACAGGGGATGTACAATGAGCAGTTCTTC. Residues: CASIQQGMYNEQFF.

The sample holds one count of this clone. The V call is TRBV19, the J call TRBJ1-3, with a possible D match to TRBD1 (5 bases). The CDR3 runs 16 residues. In germline, CDR1 is LNHDA, CDR2 SQIVND (reference sequence). V lost 5 bases and J 0 bases, leaving 14 bases between the germline ends. CDR3 DNA: TGTGCCAGTAGTCTTTGGACCCAGGGCTCTGGAAACACCATATATTTT. Protein sequence: CASSLWTQGSGNTIYF.

The chain uses TRBV3-1 (or the pseudogene TRBV3-2) and TRBJ2-7, with TRBD1 identical over 7 bases. Trimming took 4 bases from V and 2 from J; bases not matched to a gene: 11. Germline assignment: CDR1 LGHDT and CDR2 YNNKEL (reference sequence). This CDR3 has 16 amino acids. The CDR3 DNA reads TGTGCCAGCAGCCCCTTTGGATGGGGACAGCCCTACGAGCAGTACTTC. Residues: CASSPFGWGQPYEQYF.

The V gene is TRBV29-1, the J gene TRBJ2-1; 10 positions match TRBD2. Looked up from germline, CDR1 is SQVTM and CDR2 is ANQGSEA. V lost 6 bases to trimming and J lost 4 bases; unmatched junction nucleotides: 9. There are 15 residues in the CDR3. The chain's CDR3 is CSVSGSGGNYNEQFF. The CDR3 coding sequence is TGCAGCGTATCAGGTAGCGGGGGGAATTACAATGAGCAGTTCTTC.

The chain has TRBV27 and TRBJ1-5; maybe TRBD1 (6 bases). Trimming shortened V by 3 bases and J by 4 bases, and 10 bases separated the two germline ends. The CDR3 spans 14 residues. Germline CDR1 and CDR2: MNHEY and SMNVEV (reference sequence). The CDR3 nucleotides are TGTGCCAGCAGTTTTGCAGGGGAGAATCAGCCCCAGCATTTT. Amino acid sequence: CASSFAGENQPQHF.

V gene TRBV19 combines with J gene TRBJ2-7; D remains ambiguous. V lost 8 bases to trimming and J lost 0 bases, with 14 bases between them. Germline CDR1 LNHDA, CDR2 SQIVND (reference sequence). The CDR3 loop spans 14 amino acids. CDR3 protein: CASSSPTISYEQYF. CDR3 DNA sequence: TGTGCCAGTTCTTCTCCTACGATCTCCTACGAGCAGTACTTC.

This chain links TRBV19 with TRBJ1-1; 12 bases match TRBD1. J was trimmed by 6 bases and V by 4 bases; bases with no gene match: 6. The germline gives CDR1 LNHDA, CDR2 SQIVND (reference sequence). The CDR3 extends over 15 amino acids. The CDR3 nucleotides are TGTGCCAGTAGTAGCGGGGACAGGGGGCTTTCTGAAGCTTTCTTT. It codes for CASSSGDRGLSEAFF. The variable domain in full, with the rest retrieved from reference TRBV19 and TRBJ1-1, is DGGITQSPKYLFRKEGQNVTLSCEQNLNHDAMYWYRQDPGQGLRLIYYSQIVNDFQKGDIAEGYSVSREKKESFPLTVTSAQKNPTAFYLCASSSGDRGLSEAFFGQGTRLTVV.

This chain joins TRBV30 and TRBJ1-2, with a weak D call TRBD1 (5 bases). Trimming left V 7 bases short and J 1 base short, with 13 bases between. Germline loops: CDR1 GTSNPN, CDR2 SVGIG (reference sequence). The CDR3 has 13 amino acids. CDR3 sequence: CASSPDSNYGYTF. CDR3 sequence (DNA): TGTGCCTCTTCCCCTGACAGTAACTATGGCTACACCTTC.

The genes are TRBV7-6 and TRBJ2-3; TRBD1 is a possible D gene (6 bases). V was trimmed by 2 bases and J by 7 bases, leaving 10 bases between them. CDR1 is SGHVS, CDR2 FNYEAQ, per germline. The CDR3 loop spans 13 amino acids. Here the CDR3 reads CASSLNTGNTQYF. The CDR3 bases are TGTGCCAGCAGCTTAAATACAGGGAATACGCAGTATTTT. Full variable domain (rest looked up from reference TRBV7-6 and TRBJ2-3): GAGVSQSPRYKVTKRGQDVALRCDPISGHVSLYWYRQALGQGPEFLTYFNYEAQQDKSGLPNDRFSAERPEGSISTLTIQRTEQRDSAMYRCASSLNTGNTQYFGPGTRLTVL.

V is TRBV6-2 or TRBV6-3 and J is TRBJ1-3; 7 positions agree with TRBD1. This CDR3 comprises 17 residues. V dropped 2 bases and J dropped 2; count of bases not matched to a gene: 9. Germline loops: CDR1 MNHEY, CDR2 SVGEGT. The CDR3 DNA reads TGTGCCAGCAGTTACCCGGTGACAGGGATGACTGGAAACACCATATATTTT. Residues: CASSYPVTGMTGNTIYF.

The gene calls are TRBV4-2 and TRBJ2-4; 7 positions agree with TRBD2. The germline gives CDR1 LGHNA, CDR2 YNFKEQ. V gave up 3 bases and J gave up 0 bases; unmatched junction bases: 5. CDR3 length: 16 amino acids. The CDR3 bases are TGTGCCAGCAGCCACGGCGGGGGAGAAGCCAAAAACATTCAGTACTTC. This translates into CASSHGGGEAKNIQYF.

V usage is TRBV19 and J usage is TRBJ2-1, with 9 bases that match TRBD1. Germline CDR1 reads LNHDA; CDR2 reads SQIVND (reference sequence). V lost 7 bases, J lost 6 bases, and 10 bases stayed unmatched. This CDR3 spans 15 amino acids. The CDR3, as DNA: TGTGCCAGTACCCTGGACAGGGGACTCCTCAATGAGCAGTTCTTC. As protein: CASTLDRGLLNEQFF.

V usage is TRBV28 and J usage is TRBJ2-2, with 12 bases fitting TRBD1. Trimming took 4 bases from V and 4 from J; bases not matched to a gene: 4. The CDR3 extends over 16 amino acids. The germline V gene encodes CDR1 MDHEN and CDR2 SYDVKM. CDR3 nucleotide sequence: TGTGCCAGCAGTTCGGGACAGGGGGCGAGCACCGGGGAGCTGTTTTTT. It specifies CASSSGQGASTGELFF.

The chain is built from TRBV7-9 and TRBJ2-5; TRBD2 is a possible D gene (6 bases). The CDR3 is 12 amino acids. Trimming took 5 bases from V and 5 from J, leaving 9 bases between them. The V gene's germline CDR1 is SEHNR and CDR2 FQNEAQ (reference sequence). CDR3 protein: CASSAGRETQYF. CDR3 sequence (DNA): TGTGCCAGCAGCGCGGGGAGGGAGACCCAGTACTTC.

The chain carries TRBV5-6 and TRBJ2-3; possibly TRBD2 for D (7 bases). The CDR3 length is 15 residues. Germline values: CDR1 SGHDT, CDR2 YYEEEE. V was pared by 2 bases and J by 3 bases, with 13 bases between. The CDR3 spells CASSLPRGGTDTQYF. CDR3 coding DNA: TGTGCCAGCAGCTTACCAAGGGGGGGGACAGATACGCAGTATTTT.

The rearrangement joins TRBV15 to TRBJ2-1; 11 nucleotides align to TRBD1. V lost 5 bases and J lost 6; bases outside the gene matches: 6. The CDR3 sequence is 15 residues long. Germline assignment: CDR1 LNHNV and CDR2 YYDKDF (reference sequence). The CDR3 region is CATSGGTGGGNEQFF. The CDR3 DNA reads TGTGCCACCAGCGGAGGGACAGGGGGTGGCAATGAGCAGTTCTTC.

The J gene is TRBJ1-1, the V gene TRBV5-1; the match to TRBD1 covers 8 bases. The CDR3 is 15 amino acids. V lost 1 base and J lost 5; bases outside the gene matches: 7. In germline, CDR1 is SGHRS, CDR2 YFSETQ. The CDR3 here is CASSLTTGVQTEAFF. The CDR3 DNA follows: TGCGCCAGCAGCTTGACGACAGGGGTTCAGACTGAAGCTTTCTTT.

The CDR3 nucleotides read TGTGCCAGCAGCTCGATAAAGGCGGGGATGGGAGAAAAACTGTTTTTT. This codes for CASSSIKAGMGEKLFF. This chain links TRBV7-9 with TRBJ1-4; D unclear. The germline V and J ends were trimmed by 4 bases and 8 bases, with 20 bases remaining between them. CDR1 is SEHNR and CDR2 is FQNEAQ in the germline V gene (reference sequence). This CDR3 contains 16 residues. Complete variable domain (other parts from reference TRBV7-9 and TRBJ1-4): DTGVSQNPRHKITKRGQNVTFRCDPISEHNRLYWYRQTLGQGPEFLTYFQNEAQLEKSRLLSDRFSAERPKGSFSTLEIQRTEQGDSAMYLCASSSIKAGMGEKLFFGSGTQLSVL.

This chain links TRBV5-4 with TRBJ2-3, with 13 bases that match TRBD2. The CDR3 runs to 18 residues. Germline V CDR1 and CDR2: SGHNT, YYREEE (reference sequence). Trimming took 3 bases from V and 4 from J; bases not matched to a gene: 11. The chain's CDR3 is CASSSLKSGLAGADTQYF. CDR3 nucleotide sequence: TGTGCCAGCAGCTCCCTTAAGTCAGGACTAGCGGGGGCAGATACGCAGTATTTT.

This chain connects TRBV24-1 to TRBJ2-3, with 7 bases aligning to TRBD1. Germline values: CDR1 KGHDR, CDR2 SFDVKD. CDR3 length: 12 amino acids. V dropped 10 bases and J dropped 8; count of bases not matched to a gene: 8. CDR3 nucleotide sequence: TGTGCCACGGGGACAGATCTGGGTACGCAGTATTTT. Translating it yields CATGTDLGTQYF.

This clone has just one count. The chain couples TRBV20-1 to TRBJ1-2; no definite D call. The CDR3 loop spans 11 amino acids. With 8 bases removed from V and 2 bases from J, the gap between germline ends came to 9 bases. Germline V lookup: CDR1 DFQATT, CDR2 SNEGSKA (reference sequence). DNA for the CDR3: TGCAGTACCCCGGGGAACTATGGCTACACCTTC. It yields the protein CSTPGNYGYTF.

V usage is TRBV29-1 and J usage is TRBJ1-5; D may be TRBD1 (5 bases). From germline, CDR1 is SQVTM and CDR2 ANQGSEA. Trimming took off 5 bases at V and 0 bases at J, with 8 bases between the two ends. There are 13 residues in the CDR3. The CDR3, as DNA: TGCAGCGTTACAGGAGATAGCAATCAGCCCCAGCATTTT. It is translated as CSVTGDSNQPQHF.